This T cell receptor (beta chain) was found in a study of tissue T cells after allogeneic stem cell transplantation. V gave up 5 bases and J gave up 2 bases; unmatched junction bases: 1. From germline, CDR1 is NNHNN and CDR2 SYGAGS (reference sequence). The CDR3 runs 13 residues. Worth noting for this clone: These gene names are mouse names. The sequenced fragment ends 1 residue before the CDR3 boundary, so the rest is inferred from the germline J gene.

Repertoires were generated with immunoSEQ multiplex PCR, while TCRdb's copy carries only in-frame clones and drops some. The table shows approximately 17,000 clones, with 55% to 75% occurring only once. The sample comprised spleen. The chain is built from TRBV13-2 and TRBJ2-7; 10 bases are a match to TRBD2. This clonotype was sampled from a female BALB/c mouse in good health. The mice in this strain carry MHC haplotype H2-d. CDR3 sequence: CASGDWGAYEQYF. The CDR3 bases that were read are TGTGCCAGCGGCGACTGGGGGGCCTATGAACAGTAC.